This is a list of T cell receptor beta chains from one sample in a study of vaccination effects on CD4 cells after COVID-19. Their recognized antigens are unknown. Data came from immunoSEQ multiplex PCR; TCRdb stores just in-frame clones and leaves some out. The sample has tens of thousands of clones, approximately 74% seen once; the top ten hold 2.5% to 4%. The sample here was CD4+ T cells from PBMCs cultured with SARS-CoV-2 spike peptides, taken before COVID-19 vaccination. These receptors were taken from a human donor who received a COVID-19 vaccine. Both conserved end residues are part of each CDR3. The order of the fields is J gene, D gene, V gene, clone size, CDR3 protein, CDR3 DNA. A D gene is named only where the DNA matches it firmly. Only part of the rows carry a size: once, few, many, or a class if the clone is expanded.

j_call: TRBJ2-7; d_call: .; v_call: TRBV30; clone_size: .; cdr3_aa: CAWSVSSPYEQYF; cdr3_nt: TGTGCCTGGAGTGTATCTAGCCCCTACGAGCAGTACTTC
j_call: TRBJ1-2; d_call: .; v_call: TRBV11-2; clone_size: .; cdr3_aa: CASSLNFGGGYTF; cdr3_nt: TGTGCCAGCAGCTTAAATTTCGGGGGTGGCTACACCTTC
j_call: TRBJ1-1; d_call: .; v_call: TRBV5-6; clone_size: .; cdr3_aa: CASSLAGGTRTEAFF; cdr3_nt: TGTGCCAGCAGCTTGGCCGGGGGGACCCGGACTGAAGCTTTCTTT
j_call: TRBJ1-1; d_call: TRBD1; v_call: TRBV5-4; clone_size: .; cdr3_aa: CASSWGGQGSYTEAFF; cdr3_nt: TGTGCCAGCAGCTGGGGGGGACAGGGGTCGTACACTGAAGCTTTCTTT
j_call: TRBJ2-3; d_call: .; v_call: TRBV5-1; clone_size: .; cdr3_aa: CASSLSGSLGDTQYF; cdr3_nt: TGCGCCAGCAGCTTATCCGGGTCCCTTGGGGATACGCAGTATTTT
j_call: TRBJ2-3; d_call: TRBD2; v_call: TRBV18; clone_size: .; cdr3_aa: CASSPQRGALSSSTDTQYF; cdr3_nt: TGTGCCAGCTCACCACAGCGGGGGGCCCTATCATCTAGCACAGATACGCAGTATTTT
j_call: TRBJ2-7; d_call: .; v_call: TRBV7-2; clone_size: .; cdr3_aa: CASSPRTRREQYF; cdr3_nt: TGTGCCAGCAGCCCCCGGACCCGCCGCGAGCAGTACTTC
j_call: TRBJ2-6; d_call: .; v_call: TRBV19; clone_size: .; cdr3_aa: CASSIPRSSGANVLTF; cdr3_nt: TGTGCCAGTAGTATCCCCCGAAGCTCTGGGGCCAACGTCCTGACTTTC
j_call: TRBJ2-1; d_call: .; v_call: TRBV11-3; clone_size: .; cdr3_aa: CASSAIPGNEQFF; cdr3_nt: TGTGCCAGCAGCGCTATCCCAGGCAATGAGCAGTTCTTC
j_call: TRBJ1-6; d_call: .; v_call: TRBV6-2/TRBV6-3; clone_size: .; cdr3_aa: CASSGAAHNSPLHF; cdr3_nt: TGTGCCAGCAGCGGGGCAGCCCATAATTCACCCCTCCACTTT
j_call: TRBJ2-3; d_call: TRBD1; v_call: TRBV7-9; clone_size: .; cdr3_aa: CASSKRQGSDTQYF; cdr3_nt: TGTGCCAGCAGCAAGCGACAGGGGTCAGATACGCAGTATTTT
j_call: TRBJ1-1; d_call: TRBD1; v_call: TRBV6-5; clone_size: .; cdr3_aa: CASSSRTGGTEAFF; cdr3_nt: TGTGCCAGCAGTTCCAGGACAGGCGGCACTGAAGCTTTCTTT
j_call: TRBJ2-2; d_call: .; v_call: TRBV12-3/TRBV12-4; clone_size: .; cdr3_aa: CASRTNTGELFF; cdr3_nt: TGTGCCAGCAGGACGAACACCGGGGAGCTGTTTTTT
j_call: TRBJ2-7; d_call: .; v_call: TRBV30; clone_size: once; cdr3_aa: CAWTEQGVTYEQYF; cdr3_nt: TGTGCCTGGACCGAACAGGGAGTAACCTACGAGCAGTACTTC
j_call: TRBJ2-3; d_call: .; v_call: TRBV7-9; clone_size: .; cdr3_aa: CASSLAAGTSTDTQYF; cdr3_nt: TGTGCCAGCAGCTTAGCGGCGGGGACTAGCACAGATACGCAGTATTTT
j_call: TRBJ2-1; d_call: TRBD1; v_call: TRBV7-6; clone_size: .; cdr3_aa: CASSPGQGRNEQFF; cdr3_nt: TGTGCCAGCAGCCCCGGACAGGGAAGGAATGAGCAGTTCTTC
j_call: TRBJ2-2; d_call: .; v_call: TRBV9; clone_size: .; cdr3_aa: CASSVATSTGELFF; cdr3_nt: TGTGCCAGCAGCGTAGCTACGAGCACCGGGGAGCTGTTTTTT
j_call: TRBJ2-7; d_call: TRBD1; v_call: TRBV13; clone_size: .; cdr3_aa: CASSRTGGIIAYEQYF; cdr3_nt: TGTGCCAGCAGCCGTACAGGGGGGATAATAGCCTACGAGCAGTACTTC